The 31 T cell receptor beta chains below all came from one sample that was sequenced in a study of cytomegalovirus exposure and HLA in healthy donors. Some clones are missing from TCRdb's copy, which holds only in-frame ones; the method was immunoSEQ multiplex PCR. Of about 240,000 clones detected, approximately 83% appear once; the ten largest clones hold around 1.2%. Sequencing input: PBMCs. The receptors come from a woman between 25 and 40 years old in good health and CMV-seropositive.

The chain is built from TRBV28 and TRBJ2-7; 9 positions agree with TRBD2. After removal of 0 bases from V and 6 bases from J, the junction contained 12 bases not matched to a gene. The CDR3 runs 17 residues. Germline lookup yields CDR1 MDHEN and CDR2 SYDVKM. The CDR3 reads CASSLWRAGGLVGEQYF. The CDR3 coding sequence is TGTGCCAGCAGTTTATGGAGGGCGGGAGGGTTAGTAGGCGAGCAGTACTTC.

The CDR3 spells CASSPGSGSNQPQHF. The CDR3 region has the DNA TGTGCCAGCTCACCAGGGTCAGGGAGCAATCAGCCCCAGCATTTT. The chain employs TRBV18 and TRBJ1-5; D may be TRBD1 (5 bases). V was clipped by 2 bases and J by 1 base, with 9 bases between them. In germline, CDR1 is KGHSH, CDR2 LQKENI. This CDR3 has 15 residues.

CDR3: CASSQWGSVRYYF. As DNA, the CDR3 is TGTGCCAGCAGCCAATGGGGCTCCGTTCGATACTACTTC. The chain employs TRBV14 and TRBJ2-5, with D possibly TRBD1 on 5 matching bases. Germline V gene lookup returns CDR1 SGHDN and CDR2 FVKESK. Trimming left V 2 bases short and J 14 bases short, with 18 bases between. The CDR3 has 13 amino acids.

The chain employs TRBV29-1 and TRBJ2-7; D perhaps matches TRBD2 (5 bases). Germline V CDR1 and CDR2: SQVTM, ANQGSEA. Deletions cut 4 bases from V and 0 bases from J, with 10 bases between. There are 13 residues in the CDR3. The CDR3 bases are TGCAGCGTTGCACAGCGGACCTCCTACGAGCAGTACTTC. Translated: CSVAQRTSYEQYF.

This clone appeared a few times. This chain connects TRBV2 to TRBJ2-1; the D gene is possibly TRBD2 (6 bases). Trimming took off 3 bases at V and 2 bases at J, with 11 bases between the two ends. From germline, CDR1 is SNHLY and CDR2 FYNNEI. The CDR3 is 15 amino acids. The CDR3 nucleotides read TGTGCCAGCAGTGAGGTTGGAGGGGCCTACAATGAGCAGTTCTTC. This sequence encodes CASSEVGGAYNEQFF. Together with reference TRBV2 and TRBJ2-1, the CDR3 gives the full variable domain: EPEVTQTPSHQVTQMGQEVILRCVPISNHLYFYWYRQILGQKVEFLVSFYNNEISEKSEIFDDQFSVERPDGSNFTLKIRSTKLEDSAMYFCASSEVGGAYNEQFFGPGTRLTVL.

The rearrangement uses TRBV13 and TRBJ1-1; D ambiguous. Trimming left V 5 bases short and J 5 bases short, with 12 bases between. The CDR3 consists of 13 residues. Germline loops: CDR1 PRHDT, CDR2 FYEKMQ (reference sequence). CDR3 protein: CASSHTRGTEAFF. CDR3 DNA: TGTGCCAGCAGCCATACGCGAGGAACTGAAGCTTTCTTT.

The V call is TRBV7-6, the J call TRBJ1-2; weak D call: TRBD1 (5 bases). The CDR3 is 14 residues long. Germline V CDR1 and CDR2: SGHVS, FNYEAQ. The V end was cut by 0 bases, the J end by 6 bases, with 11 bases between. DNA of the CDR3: TGTGCCAGCAGCTTAGCTGGGGGAGGTGATGGCTACACCTTC. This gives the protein CASSLAGGGDGYTF.

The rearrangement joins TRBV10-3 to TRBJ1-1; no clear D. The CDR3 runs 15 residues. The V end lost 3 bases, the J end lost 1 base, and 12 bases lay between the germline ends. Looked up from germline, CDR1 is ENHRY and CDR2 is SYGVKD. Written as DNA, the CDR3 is TGTGCCATCAGTGATAGGTCGGGAGCGAACACTGAAGCTTTCTTT. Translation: CAISDRSGANTEAFF.

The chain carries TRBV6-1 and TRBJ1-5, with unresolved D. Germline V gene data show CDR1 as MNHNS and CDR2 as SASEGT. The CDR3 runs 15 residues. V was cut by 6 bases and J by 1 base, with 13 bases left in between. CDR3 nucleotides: TGTGCCAGCAGCCGCCTGGCAACGAGCAATCAGCCCCAGCATTTT. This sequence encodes CASSRLATSNQPQHF.

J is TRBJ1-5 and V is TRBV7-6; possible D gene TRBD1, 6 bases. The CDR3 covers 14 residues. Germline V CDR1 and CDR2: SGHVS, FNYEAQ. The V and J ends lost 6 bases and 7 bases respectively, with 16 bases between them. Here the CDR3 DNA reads TGTGCCAGCAGTTTTAACAGGGATTCCCAGCCCCAGCATTTT. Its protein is CASSFNRDSQPQHF.

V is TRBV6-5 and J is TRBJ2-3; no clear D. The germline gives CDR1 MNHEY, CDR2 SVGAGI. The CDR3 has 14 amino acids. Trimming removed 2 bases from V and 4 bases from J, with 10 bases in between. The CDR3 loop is CASSYISRPDTQYF. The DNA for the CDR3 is TGTGCCAGCAGTTACATTTCGAGGCCAGATACGCAGTATTTT.

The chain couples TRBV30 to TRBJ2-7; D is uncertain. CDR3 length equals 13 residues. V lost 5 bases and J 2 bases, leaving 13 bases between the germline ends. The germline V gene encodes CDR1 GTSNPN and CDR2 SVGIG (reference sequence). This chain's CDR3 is CAWGYSTAYEQYF. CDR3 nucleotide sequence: TGTGCCTGGGGTTACTCAACCGCCTACGAGCAGTACTTC.

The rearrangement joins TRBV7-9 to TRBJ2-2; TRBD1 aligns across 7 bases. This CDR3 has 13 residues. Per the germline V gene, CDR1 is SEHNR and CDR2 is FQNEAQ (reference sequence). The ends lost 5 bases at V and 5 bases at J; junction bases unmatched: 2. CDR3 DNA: TGTGCCAGCAGCGAACAGGGGACCGGGGAGCTGTTTTTT. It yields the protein CASSEQGTGELFF.

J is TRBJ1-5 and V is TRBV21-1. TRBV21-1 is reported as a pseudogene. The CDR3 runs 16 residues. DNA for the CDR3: TGTGCCAGCAGCAAAGTCAGCAGGCGGGGCAATCAGCCCCAGCATTTT. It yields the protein CASSKVSRRGNQPQHF.

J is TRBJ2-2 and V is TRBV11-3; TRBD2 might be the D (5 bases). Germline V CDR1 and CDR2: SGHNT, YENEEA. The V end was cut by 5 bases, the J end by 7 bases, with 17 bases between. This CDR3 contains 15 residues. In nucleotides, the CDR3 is TGTGCCAGCAGCCTCGGCCCAGTACGGGGCGGGGAGCTGTTTTTT. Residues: CASSLGPVRGGELFF.

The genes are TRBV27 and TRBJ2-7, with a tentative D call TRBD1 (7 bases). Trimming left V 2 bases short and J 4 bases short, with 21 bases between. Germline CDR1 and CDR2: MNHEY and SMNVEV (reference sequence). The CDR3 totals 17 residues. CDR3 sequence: CASSLRSEGAGGYEQYF. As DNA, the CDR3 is TGTGCCAGCAGTTTAAGGTCGGAGGGGGCCGGGGGTTACGAGCAGTACTTC.

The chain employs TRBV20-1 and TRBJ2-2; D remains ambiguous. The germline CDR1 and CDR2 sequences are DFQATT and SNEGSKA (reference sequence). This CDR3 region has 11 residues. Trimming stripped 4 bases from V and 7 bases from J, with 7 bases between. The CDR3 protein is CSAISIGELFF. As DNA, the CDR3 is TGCAGTGCTATTTCCATCGGGGAGCTGTTTTTT.

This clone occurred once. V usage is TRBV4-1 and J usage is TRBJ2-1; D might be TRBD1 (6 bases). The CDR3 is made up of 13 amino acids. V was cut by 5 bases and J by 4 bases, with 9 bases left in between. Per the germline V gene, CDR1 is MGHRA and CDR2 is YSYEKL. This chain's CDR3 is CASSKTGYNEQFF. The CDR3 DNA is TGCGCCAGCAGCAAGACAGGATACAATGAGCAGTTCTTC.

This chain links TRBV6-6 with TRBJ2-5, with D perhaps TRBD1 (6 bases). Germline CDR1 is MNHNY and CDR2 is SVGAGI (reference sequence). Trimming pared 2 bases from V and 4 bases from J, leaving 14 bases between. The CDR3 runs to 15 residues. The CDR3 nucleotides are TGTGCCAGCAGTTACGGGTGGCAGGGGTTAGAGACCCAGTACTTC. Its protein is CASSYGWQGLETQYF.

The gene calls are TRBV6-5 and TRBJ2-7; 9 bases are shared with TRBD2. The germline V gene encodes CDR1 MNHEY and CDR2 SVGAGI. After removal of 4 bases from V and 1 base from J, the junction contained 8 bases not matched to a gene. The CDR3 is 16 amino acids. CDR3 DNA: TGTGCCAGCAGTTCGATGAGGACTAGCGTTTCCTACGAGCAGTACTTC. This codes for CASSSMRTSVSYEQYF.

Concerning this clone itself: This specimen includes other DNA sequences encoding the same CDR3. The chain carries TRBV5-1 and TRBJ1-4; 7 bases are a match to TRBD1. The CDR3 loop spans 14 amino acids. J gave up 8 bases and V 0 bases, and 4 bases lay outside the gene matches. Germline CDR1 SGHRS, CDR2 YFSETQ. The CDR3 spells CASSLGQGEEKLFF. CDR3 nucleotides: TGCGCCAGCAGCTTGGGGCAGGGGGAGGAAAAACTGTTTTTT. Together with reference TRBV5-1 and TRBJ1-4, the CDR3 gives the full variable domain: KAGVTQTPRYLIKTRGQQVTLSCSPISGHRSVSWYQQTPGQGLQFLFEYFSETQRNKGNFPGRFSGRQFSNSRSEMNVSTLELGDSALYLCASSLGQGEEKLFFGSGTQLSVL.

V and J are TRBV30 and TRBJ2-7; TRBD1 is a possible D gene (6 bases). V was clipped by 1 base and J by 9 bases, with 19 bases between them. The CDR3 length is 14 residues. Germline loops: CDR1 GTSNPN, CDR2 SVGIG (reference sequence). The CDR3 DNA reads TGTGCCTGGAGTGGACTTGGACAGCCTACGAGGCAGTACTTC. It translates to CAWSGLGQPTRQYF.

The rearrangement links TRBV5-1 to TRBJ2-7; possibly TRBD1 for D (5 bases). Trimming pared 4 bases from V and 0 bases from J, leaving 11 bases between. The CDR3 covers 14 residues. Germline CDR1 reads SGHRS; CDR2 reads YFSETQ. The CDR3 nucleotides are TGCGCCAGCAGCCCTACAGGTTCCTCCTACGAGCAGTACTTC. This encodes CASSPTGSSYEQYF. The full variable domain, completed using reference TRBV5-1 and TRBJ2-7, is KAGVTQTPRYLIKTRGQQVTLSCSPISGHRSVSWYQQTPGQGLQFLFEYFSETQRNKGNFPGRFSGRQFSNSRSEMNVSTLELGDSALYLCASSPTGSSYEQYFGPGTRLTVT.

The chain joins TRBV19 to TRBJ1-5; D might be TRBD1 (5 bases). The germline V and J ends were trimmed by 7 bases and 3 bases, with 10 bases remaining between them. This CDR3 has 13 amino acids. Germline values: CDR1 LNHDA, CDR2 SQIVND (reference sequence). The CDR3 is CASTQGFNQPQHF. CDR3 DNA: TGTGCCAGTACGCAGGGATTCAATCAGCCCCAGCATTTT.

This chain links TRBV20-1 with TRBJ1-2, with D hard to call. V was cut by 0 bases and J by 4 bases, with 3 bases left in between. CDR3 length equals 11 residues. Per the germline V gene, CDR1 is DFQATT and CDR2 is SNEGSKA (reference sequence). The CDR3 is CSARDIYGYTF. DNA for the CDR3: TGCAGTGCTAGAGACATCTATGGCTACACCTTC.

CDR3 loop: CASRMGTAYNEQFF. The CDR3, as DNA: TGTGCCAGCAGGATGGGGACAGCCTACAATGAGCAGTTCTTC. The chain couples TRBV6-1 to TRBJ2-1; 7 positions match TRBD1. The CDR3 is 14 residues long. After removal of 6 bases from V and 2 bases from J, the junction contained 4 bases not matched to a gene. Germline V gene lookup returns CDR1 MNHNS and CDR2 SASEGT.

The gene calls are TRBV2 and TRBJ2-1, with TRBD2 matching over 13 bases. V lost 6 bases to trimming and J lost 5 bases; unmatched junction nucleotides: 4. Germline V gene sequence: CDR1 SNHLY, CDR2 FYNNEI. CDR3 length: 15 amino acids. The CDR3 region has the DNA TGTGCCAGCAGCCTGGGACTAGCGGGAAACAATGAGCAGTTCTTC. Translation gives CASSLGLAGNNEQFF.

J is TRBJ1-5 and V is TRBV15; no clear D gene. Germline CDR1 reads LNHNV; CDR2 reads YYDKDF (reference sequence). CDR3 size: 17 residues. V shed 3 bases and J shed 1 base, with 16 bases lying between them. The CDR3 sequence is CATSSTLAVKSNQPQHF. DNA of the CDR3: TGTGCCACCAGCAGTACCTTGGCAGTTAAGAGCAATCAGCCCCAGCATTTT.

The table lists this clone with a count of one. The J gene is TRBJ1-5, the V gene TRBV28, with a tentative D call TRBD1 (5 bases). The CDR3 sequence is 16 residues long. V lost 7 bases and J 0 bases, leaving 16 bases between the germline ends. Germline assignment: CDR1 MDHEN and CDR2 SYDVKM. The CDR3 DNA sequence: TGTGCCAGCACCCGGTTAGGGGCCAATAGCAATCAGCCCCAGCATTTT. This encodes CASTRLGANSNQPQHF.

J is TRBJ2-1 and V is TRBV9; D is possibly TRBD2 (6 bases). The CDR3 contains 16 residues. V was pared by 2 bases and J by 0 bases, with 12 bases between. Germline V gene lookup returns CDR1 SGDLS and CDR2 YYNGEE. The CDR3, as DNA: TGTGCCAGCAGCGTGTCTAGCGTCAGCTCCTACAATGAGCAGTTCTTC. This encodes CASSVSSVSSYNEQFF. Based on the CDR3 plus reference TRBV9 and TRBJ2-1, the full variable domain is DSGVTQTPKHLITATGQRVTLRCSPRSGDLSVYWYQQSLDQGLQFLIQYYNGEERAKGNILERFSAQQFPDLHSELNLSSLELGDSALYFCASSVSSVSSYNEQFFGPGTRLTVL.

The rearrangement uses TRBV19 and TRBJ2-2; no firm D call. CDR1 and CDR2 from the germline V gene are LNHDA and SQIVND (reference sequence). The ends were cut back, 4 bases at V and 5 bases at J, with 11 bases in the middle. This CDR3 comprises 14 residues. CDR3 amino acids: CASSSPSRTGELFF. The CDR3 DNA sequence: TGTGCCAGTAGTAGCCCTTCGAGAACCGGGGAGCTGTTTTTT.